This T cell receptor beta chain was sequenced during a study of siplizumab effects on memory and regulatory T cells. Study observations and caveats: In the presence of siplizumab, alloreactive sequences traceable to unstimulated CD4+ memory cells were significantly reduced. There was no confirmation of the suppressive function of proliferating Tregs from siplizumab cultures. The authors mapped only a minor fraction of alloreactive clones to unstimulated subsets. Naive-or-memory phenotypes were unassignable for roughly 80-97% of proliferating CD4+ or CD8+ clones.

The V gene lost 0 bases and the J gene lost 2 bases, with 20 bases spanning the gap. The CDR3 length is 19 residues. Germline V lookup: CDR1 SGHAT, CDR2 FQDESV (reference sequence). The repertoire was sequenced with immunoSEQ multiplex PCR; TCRdb's copy has only in-frame clones and lacks some. The sample has about 100,000 clones, about 90% seen once; the top ten hold 0.9% to 1.3%. Of note for this clone: Its antigen remains unknown.

The sequenced sample was CD4+ T cells sorted from blood. This chain joins TRBV11-1 and TRBJ2-1, with D possibly being TRBD2 (6 bases). The TCR comes from a human donor in good health. CDR3 sequence reads: CASSLAINWGVSAYNEQFF. The CDR3 nucleotides read TGTGCCAGCAGCTTAGCCATAAACTGGGGGGTCTCAGCCTACAATGAGCAGTTCTTC.